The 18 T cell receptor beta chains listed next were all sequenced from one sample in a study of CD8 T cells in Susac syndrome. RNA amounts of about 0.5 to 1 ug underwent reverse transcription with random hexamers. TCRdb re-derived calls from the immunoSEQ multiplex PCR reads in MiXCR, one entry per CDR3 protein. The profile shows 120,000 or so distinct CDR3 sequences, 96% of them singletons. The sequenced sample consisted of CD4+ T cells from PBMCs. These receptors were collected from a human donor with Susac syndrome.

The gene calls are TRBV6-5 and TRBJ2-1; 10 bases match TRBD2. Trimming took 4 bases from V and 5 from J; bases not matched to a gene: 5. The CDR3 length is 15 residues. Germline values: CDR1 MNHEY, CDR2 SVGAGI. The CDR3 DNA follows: TGTGCCAGCAGTTTGGAACTAGCGGGAAACAATGAGCAGTTCTTC. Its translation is CASSLELAGNNEQFF.

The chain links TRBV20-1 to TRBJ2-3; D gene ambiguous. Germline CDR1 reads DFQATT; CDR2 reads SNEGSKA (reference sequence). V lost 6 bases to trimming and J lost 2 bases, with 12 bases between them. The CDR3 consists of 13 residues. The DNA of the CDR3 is TGCAGTGCAATTGCGGAAATCACAGATACGCAGTATTTT. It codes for CSAIAEITDTQYF.

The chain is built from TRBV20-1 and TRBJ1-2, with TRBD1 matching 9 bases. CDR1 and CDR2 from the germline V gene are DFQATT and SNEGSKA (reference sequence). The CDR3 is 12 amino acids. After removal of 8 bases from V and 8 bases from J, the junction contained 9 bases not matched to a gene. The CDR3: CSPGQGTGGYTF. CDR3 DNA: TGCAGTCCAGGACAGGGGACAGGAGGCTACACCTTC.

The CDR3 region is CASSPVAGESETQYF. As DNA, the CDR3 is TGCGCCAGCAGCCCGGTAGCGGGAGAGAGTGAGACCCAGTACTTC. This chain connects TRBV5-1 to TRBJ2-5; 9 bases line up with TRBD2. J was trimmed by 5 bases and V by 4 bases; bases with no gene match: 9. Germline CDR1 reads SGHRS; CDR2 reads YFSETQ. The CDR3 length is 15 residues. The whole variable domain, remainder taken from reference TRBV5-1 and TRBJ2-5, is KAGVTQTPRYLIKTRGQQVTLSCSPISGHRSVSWYQQTPGQGLQFLFEYFSETQRNKGNFPGRFSGRQFSNSRSEMNVSTLELGDSALYLCASSPVAGESETQYFGPGTRLLVL.

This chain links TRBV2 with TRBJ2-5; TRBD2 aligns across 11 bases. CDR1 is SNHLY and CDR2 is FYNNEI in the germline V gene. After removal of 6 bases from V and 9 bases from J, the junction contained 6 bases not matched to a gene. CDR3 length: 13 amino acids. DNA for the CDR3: TGTGCCAGCAGACCCGGGACTAGCGGATCCCAGTACTTC. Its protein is CASRPGTSGSQYF.

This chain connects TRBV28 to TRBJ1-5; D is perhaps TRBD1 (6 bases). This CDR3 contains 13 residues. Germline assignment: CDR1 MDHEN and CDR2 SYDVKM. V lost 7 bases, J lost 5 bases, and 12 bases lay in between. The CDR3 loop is CASNRQEHQPQHF. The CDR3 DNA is TGTGCCAGCAACCGACAGGAGCATCAGCCCCAGCATTTT.

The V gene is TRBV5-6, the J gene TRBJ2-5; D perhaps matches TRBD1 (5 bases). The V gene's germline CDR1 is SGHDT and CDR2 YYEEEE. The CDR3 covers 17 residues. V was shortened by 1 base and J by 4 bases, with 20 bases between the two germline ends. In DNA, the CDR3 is TGTGCCAGCAGCTTGAGTCGACCAGGGTTACGGGCAGAGACCCAGTACTTC. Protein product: CASSLSRPGLRAETQYF.

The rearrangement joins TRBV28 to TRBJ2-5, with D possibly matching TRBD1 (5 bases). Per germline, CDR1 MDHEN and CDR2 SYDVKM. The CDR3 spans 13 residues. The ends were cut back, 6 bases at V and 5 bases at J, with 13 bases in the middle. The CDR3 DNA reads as TGTGCCAGCAGCCTGCCAGGGTTGGAGACCCAGTACTTC. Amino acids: CASSLPGLETQYF.

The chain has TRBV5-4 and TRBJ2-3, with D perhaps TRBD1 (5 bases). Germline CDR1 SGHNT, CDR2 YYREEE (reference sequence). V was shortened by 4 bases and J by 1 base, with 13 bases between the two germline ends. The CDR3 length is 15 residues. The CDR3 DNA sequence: TGTGCCAGCAGCGTGGACAACCAGGGCACAGATACGCAGTATTTT. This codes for CASSVDNQGTDTQYF.

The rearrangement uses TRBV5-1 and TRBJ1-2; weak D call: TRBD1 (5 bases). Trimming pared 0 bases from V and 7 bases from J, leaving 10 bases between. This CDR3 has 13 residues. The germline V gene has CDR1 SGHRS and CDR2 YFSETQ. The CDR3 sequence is CASSLEGIGGYTF. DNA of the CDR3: TGCGCCAGCAGCTTGGAGGGGATAGGTGGCTACACCTTC.

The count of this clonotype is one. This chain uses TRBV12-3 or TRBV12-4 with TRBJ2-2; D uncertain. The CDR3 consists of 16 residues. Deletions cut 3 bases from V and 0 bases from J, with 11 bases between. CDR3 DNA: TGTGCCAGCAGTTTCCTTTCCCATTCGAACACCGGGGAGCTGTTTTTT. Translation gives CASSFLSHSNTGELFF.

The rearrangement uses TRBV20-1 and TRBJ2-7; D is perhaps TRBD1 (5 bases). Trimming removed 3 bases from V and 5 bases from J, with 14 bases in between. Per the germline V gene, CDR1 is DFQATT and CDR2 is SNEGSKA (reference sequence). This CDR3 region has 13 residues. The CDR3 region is CSARWAGWDEQYF. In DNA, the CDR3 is TGCAGTGCTAGGTGGGCAGGGTGGGACGAGCAGTACTTC.

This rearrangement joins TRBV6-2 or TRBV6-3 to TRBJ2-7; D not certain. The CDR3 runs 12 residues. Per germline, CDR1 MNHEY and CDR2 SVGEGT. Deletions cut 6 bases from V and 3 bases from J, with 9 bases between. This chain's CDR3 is CASSQTRYEQYF. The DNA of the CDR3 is TGTGCCAGCAGCCAAACACGCTACGAGCAGTACTTC.

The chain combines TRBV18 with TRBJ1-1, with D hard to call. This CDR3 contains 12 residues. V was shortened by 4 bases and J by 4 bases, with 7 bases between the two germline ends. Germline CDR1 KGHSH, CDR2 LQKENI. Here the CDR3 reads CASSLYGTEAFF. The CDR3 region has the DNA TGTGCCAGCTCACTCTATGGCACTGAAGCTTTCTTT.

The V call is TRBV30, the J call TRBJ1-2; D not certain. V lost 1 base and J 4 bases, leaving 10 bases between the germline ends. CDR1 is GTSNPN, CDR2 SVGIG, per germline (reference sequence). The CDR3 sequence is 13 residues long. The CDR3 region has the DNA TGTGCCTGGAGTGAGTCTACTACCTATGGCTACACCTTC. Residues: CAWSESTTYGYTF.

CDR3 sequence reads: CASSLGQGAQETQYF. As DNA, the CDR3 is TGTGCCAGCAGCTTGGGTCAGGGGGCTCAAGAGACCCAGTACTTC. The V and J genes are TRBV5-4 and TRBJ2-5, with 8 bases matching TRBD1. Trimming at V came to 0 bases and at J to 2 bases, leaving 3 bases not matched to a gene. The CDR3 spans 15 residues. Germline V lookup: CDR1 SGHNT, CDR2 YYREEE (reference sequence). Drawing the rest from reference TRBV5-4 and TRBJ2-5, the complete variable domain is ETGVTQSPTHLIKTRGQQVTLRCSSQSGHNTVSWYQQALGQGPQFIFQYYREEENGRGNFPPRFSGLQFPNYSSELNVNALELDDSALYLCASSLGQGAQETQYFGPGTRLLVL.

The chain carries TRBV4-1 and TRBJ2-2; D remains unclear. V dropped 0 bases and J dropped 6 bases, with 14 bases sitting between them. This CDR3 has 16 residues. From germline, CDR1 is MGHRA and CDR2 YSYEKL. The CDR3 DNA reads TGCGCCAGCAGCCAAGAAGCGAGATTACTGCCCGGGGAGCTGTTTTTT. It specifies CASSQEARLLPGELFF.

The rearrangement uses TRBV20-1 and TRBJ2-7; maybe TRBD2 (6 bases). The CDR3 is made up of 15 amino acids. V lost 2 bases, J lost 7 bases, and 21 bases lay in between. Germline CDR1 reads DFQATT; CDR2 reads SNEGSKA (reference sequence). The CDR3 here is CSARPGLLALGEQYF. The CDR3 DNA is TGCAGTGCTAGACCGGGACTTCTTGCCCTAGGGGAGCAGTACTTC.